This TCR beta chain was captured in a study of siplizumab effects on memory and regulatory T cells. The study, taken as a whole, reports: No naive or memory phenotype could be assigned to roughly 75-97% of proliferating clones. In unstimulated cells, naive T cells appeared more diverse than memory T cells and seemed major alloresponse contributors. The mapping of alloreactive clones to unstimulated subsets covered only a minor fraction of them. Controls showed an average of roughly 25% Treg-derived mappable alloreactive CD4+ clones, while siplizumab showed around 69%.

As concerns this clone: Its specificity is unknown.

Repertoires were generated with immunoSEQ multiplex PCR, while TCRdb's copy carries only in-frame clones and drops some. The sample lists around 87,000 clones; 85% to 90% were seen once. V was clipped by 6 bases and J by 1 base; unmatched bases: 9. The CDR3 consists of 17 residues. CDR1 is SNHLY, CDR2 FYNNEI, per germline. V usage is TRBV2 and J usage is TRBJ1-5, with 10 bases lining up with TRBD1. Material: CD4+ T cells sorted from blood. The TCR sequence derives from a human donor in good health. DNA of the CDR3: TGTGCCAGCAGGGAGGACAGGGGGAGGGTGAGCAATCAGCCCCAGCATTTT. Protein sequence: CASREDRGRVSNQPQHF.